This passage covers 23 T cell receptor beta chains from one sample sequenced in a study of blood T cell repertoires in COVID-19. The repertoire was sequenced with immunoSEQ multiplex PCR; TCRdb's copy has only in-frame clones and lacks some. Among roughly 250,000 clones listed, about 83% were seen once. Sequenced material: peripheral blood. These receptors all come from a woman aged 45-60 years with acute or convalescent COVID-19.

Points on this clone: An end of the junction does not agree with germline; a read error may underlie this. The genes are TRBV7-7 and TRBJ2-5, with 9 bases lining up with TRBD1. CDR3 size: 15 residues. Germline V lookup: CDR1 SSHAT, CDR2 FNYEAQ (reference sequence). The CDR3 reads CASSLLGQGFETQYF. Written as DNA, the CDR3 is TGTGCTAGCAGCTTATTGGGACAGGGATTTGAGACCCAGTACTTC.

J is TRBJ2-7 and V is TRBV28; D unresolved. V was pared by 3 bases and J by 5 bases, with 8 bases between. The V gene's germline CDR1 is MDHEN and CDR2 SYDVKM. CDR3 length: 12 amino acids. In nucleotides, the CDR3 is TGTGCCAGCAGTTTGGTGGCCGACGAGCAGTACTTC. It translates to CASSLVADEQYF.

This clone appeared a few times. The rearrangement links TRBV5-6 to TRBJ1-2; possible D gene TRBD1, 6 bases. V shed 6 bases and J shed 4 bases, with 19 bases lying between them. The CDR3 is made up of 15 amino acids. CDR1 is SGHDT and CDR2 is YYEEEE in the germline V gene. DNA for the CDR3: TGTGCCAGCACCCCTCTGGCGGGGGGCTTCTATGGCTACACCTTC. Its protein is CASTPLAGGFYGYTF.

V and J are TRBV28 and TRBJ1-2, with a weak D call TRBD1 (6 bases). V lost 5 bases and J lost 8, with 15 bases in between. CDR3 length: 13 amino acids. CDR1 is MDHEN, CDR2 SYDVKM, per germline. CDR3 sequence reads: CASSPMAGGGYTF. The CDR3 region has the DNA TGTGCCAGCAGTCCCATGGCGGGGGGCGGCTACACCTTC.

The chain carries TRBV30 and TRBJ1-1; TRBD1 might be the D (6 bases). V lost 0 bases, J lost 4 bases, and 9 bases lay in between. Germline CDR1 is GTSNPN and CDR2 is SVGIG (reference sequence). This CDR3 comprises 13 residues. CDR3 in amino acids: CAWSVRGGTEAFF. DNA for the CDR3: TGTGCCTGGAGTGTGAGGGGGGGCACTGAAGCTTTCTTT.

The genes are TRBV5-1 and TRBJ2-3, with TRBD1 matching 9 bases. Germline trimming cut 2 bases from V and 4 bases from J; bases unmatched to any gene: 11. Germline V gives CDR1 SGHRS, CDR2 YFSETQ. The CDR3 is 17 amino acids. CDR3 bases: TGCGCCAGCAGCTTCACCCCGGGACAGGGAAGACCAGATACGCAGTATTTT. Translation gives CASSFTPGQGRPDTQYF. Full variable domain (remainder filled in from reference TRBV5-1 and TRBJ2-3): KAGVTQTPRYLIKTRGQQVTLSCSPISGHRSVSWYQQTPGQGLQFLFEYFSETQRNKGNFPGRFSGRQFSNSRSEMNVSTLELGDSALYLCASSFTPGQGRPDTQYFGPGTRLTVL.

The chain employs TRBV4-2 and TRBJ2-1, with 10 nucleotides matching TRBD2. The CDR3 runs to 16 residues. Germline V gene sequence: CDR1 LGHNA, CDR2 YNFKEQ. The V gene end was trimmed by 0 bases and the J gene end by 6 bases; junction bases not matched to a gene: 5. The CDR3 region has the DNA TGTGCCAGCAGCCAAGATCGGCTAGCGGGGGTCAATGAGCAGTTCTTC. This encodes CASSQDRLAGVNEQFF.

The J gene is TRBJ1-3, the V gene TRBV5-1; 10 bases align to TRBD1. CDR1 SGHRS and CDR2 YFSETQ come from the germline V gene. The CDR3 totals 19 residues. V lost 0 bases and J lost 0; bases outside the gene matches: 9. The CDR3 coding sequence is TGCGCCAGCAGCTTGGCCCGGGACAGGGGAACAATCTCTGGAAACACCATATATTTT. This gives the protein CASSLARDRGTISGNTIYF.

The chain has TRBV15 and TRBJ2-2; D is perhaps TRBD1 (5 bases). Germline V gene sequence: CDR1 LNHNV, CDR2 YYDKDF (reference sequence). This CDR3 contains 15 residues. V was trimmed by 3 bases and J by 1 base, leaving 9 bases between them. CDR3 loop: CATSRGTGNTGELFF. The CDR3 region has the DNA TGTGCCACCAGCAGGGGAACAGGGAACACCGGGGAGCTGTTTTTT.

The chain is built from TRBV5-1 and TRBJ2-4; D perhaps matches TRBD2 (6 bases). Germline V lookup: CDR1 SGHRS, CDR2 YFSETQ. This CDR3 has 15 amino acids. Trimming removed 0 bases at V and 5 bases at J, with 12 bases between. The CDR3 is CASSLARDSENIQYF. The CDR3 DNA is TGCGCCAGCAGCTTGGCCCGGGACTCGGAAAACATTCAGTACTTC.

This clone has only one observation. The rearrangement links TRBV30 to TRBJ1-3; 7 nucleotides match TRBD1. V gave up 4 bases and J gave up 4 bases; unmatched junction bases: 4. CDR1 is GTSNPN and CDR2 is SVGIG in the germline V gene (reference sequence). The CDR3 runs 13 residues. This CDR3 is CAWNRGGGNTIYF. CDR3 DNA: TGTGCCTGGAATAGAGGGGGCGGAAACACCATATATTTT.

The genes are TRBV2 and TRBJ1-5, with 8 bases fitting TRBD1. From germline, CDR1 is SNHLY and CDR2 FYNNEI. The length of the CDR3 is 15 residues. The V segment lost 6 bases and the J segment 3 bases; nucleotides outside the gene matches: 7. The CDR3 nucleotides read TGTGCCAGCAGCTTAAGGGACAGGCCCAATCAGCCCCAGCATTTT. Its protein product is CASSLRDRPNQPQHF.

The chain joins TRBV7-9 to TRBJ1-1, with 7 bases matching TRBD1. V lost 4 bases to trimming and J lost 5 bases; unmatched junction nucleotides: 7. Per germline, CDR1 SEHNR and CDR2 FQNEAQ (reference sequence). The CDR3 consists of 14 residues. CDR3 loop: CASSSAQGRTEAFF. CDR3 DNA sequence: TGTGCCAGCAGCTCAGCACAGGGGCGTACTGAAGCTTTCTTT.

This chain connects TRBV27 to TRBJ1-4, with D possibly being TRBD1 (5 bases). V was trimmed by 6 bases and J by 5 bases, leaving 13 bases between them. The CDR3 loop spans 14 amino acids. The germline V gene has CDR1 MNHEY and CDR2 SMNVEV (reference sequence). CDR3: CASRWAGSNEKLFF. In nucleotides, the CDR3 is TGTGCCAGCAGGTGGGCAGGGTCAAATGAAAAACTGTTTTTT. The variable domain in full, completed from reference TRBV27 and TRBJ1-4, reads EAQVTQNPRYLITVTGKKLTVTCSQNMNHEYMSWYRQDPGLGLRQIYYSMNVEVTDKGDVPEGYKVSRKEKRNFPLILESPSPNQTSLYFCASRWAGSNEKLFFGSGTQLSVL.

The genes are TRBV11-2 and TRBJ1-1; 7 nucleotides line up with TRBD1. CDR1 and CDR2 (germline): SGHAT, FQNNGV. This CDR3 spans 14 amino acids. Losses at the gene ends were 4 bases for V and 1 base for J; bases not matched to a gene: 3. CDR3 DNA: TGTGCCAGCAGCTCGGACAGGTCGAACACTGAAGCTTTCTTT. Amino acids: CASSSDRSNTEAFF.

The J gene is TRBJ2-1, the V gene TRBV5-1, with 7 bases that match TRBD1. The CDR3 is made up of 15 amino acids. The V and J ends lost 4 bases and 0 bases, in that order; junction bases with no gene match: 4. From germline, CDR1 is SGHRS and CDR2 YFSETQ. The CDR3 loop reads CASSQGQSSYNEQFF. The CDR3 coding sequence is TGCGCCAGCAGCCAGGGACAGAGCTCCTACAATGAGCAGTTCTTC.

V and J are TRBV19 and TRBJ1-5, with D perhaps TRBD1 (5 bases). V shed 5 bases and J shed 3 bases, with 20 bases lying between them. The CDR3 spans 17 residues. CDR1 is LNHDA, CDR2 SQIVND, per germline (reference sequence). The CDR3 sequence: CASSPPPARATNQPQHF. DNA for the CDR3: TGTGCCAGTAGTCCCCCCCCCGCCAGGGCTACCAATCAGCCCCAGCATTTT.

This clone has only a few counts. The CDR3 nucleotides are TGTGCCAGCAGAAGAGGGAGTCTGAACACTGAAGCTTTCTTT. This encodes CASRRGSLNTEAFF. V gene TRBV3-1 (or the pseudogene TRBV3-2) combines with J gene TRBJ1-1; no clear D. The germline V gene encodes CDR1 LGHDT and CDR2 YNNKEL (reference sequence). The V end lost 6 bases, the J end lost 0 bases, and 11 bases lay between the germline ends. The CDR3 spans 14 residues.

The chain has TRBV21-1 and TRBJ1-3; the table's D gene call, TRBD1, was not cross checked with the DNA. TRBV21-1 represents a pseudogene. The CDR3 is 16 residues long. This CDR3 is CASLEGQGFPGNTIYF. As DNA, the CDR3 is TGTGCCAGCCTAGAAGGACAGGGGTTCCCTGGAAACACCATATATTTT.

The chain is built from TRBV28 and TRBJ2-3, with TRBD1 matching over 8 bases. The V gene end was trimmed by 6 bases and the J gene end by 3 bases; junction bases not matched to a gene: 5. Germline assignment: CDR1 MDHEN and CDR2 SYDVKM. The CDR3 has 14 residues. CDR3 amino acids: CASRTGQETDTQYF. The DNA of the CDR3 is TGTGCCAGCAGGACGGGACAGGAGACAGATACGCAGTATTTT. The whole variable domain, remainder taken from reference TRBV28 and TRBJ2-3, is DVKVTQSSRYLVKRTGEKVFLECVQDMDHENMFWYRQDPGLGLRLIYFSYDVKMKEKGDIPEGYSVSREKKERFSLILESASTNQTSMYLCASRTGQETDTQYFGPGTRLTVL.

The chain uses TRBV6-1 and TRBJ2-6; the match to TRBD2 covers 14 bases. J gave up 2 bases and V 1 base, and 7 bases lay outside the gene matches. Germline CDR1 is MNHNS and CDR2 is SASEGT. The CDR3 length is 20 residues. The CDR3 nucleotides read TGTGCCAGCAGTGAAGTAGGGACTAGCGGGAGAAGAGCTGGGGCCAACGTCCTGACTTTC. Protein product: CASSEVGTSGRRAGANVLTF.

This CDR3 reads CASSPNTGDYGYTF. The DNA for the CDR3 is TGTGCCAGCAGTCCCAATACAGGGGACTATGGCTACACCTTC. This rearrangement joins TRBV27 to TRBJ1-2, with TRBD1 matching 7 bases. Germline V lookup: CDR1 MNHEY, CDR2 SMNVEV (reference sequence). This CDR3 is built from 14 residues. Trimming at V came to 5 bases and at J to 3 bases, leaving 6 bases not matched to a gene.

The chain recombines TRBV9 with TRBJ2-3; possibly TRBD2 for D (6 bases). Trimming removed 0 bases at V and 4 bases at J, with 21 bases between. This CDR3 is built from 18 residues. The germline CDR1 and CDR2 sequences are SGDLS and YYNGEE. The CDR3 DNA is TGTGCCAGCAGCGTAGCTGAGCACATCGGCGGGGAGGCAGATACGCAGTATTTT. The encoded protein is CASSVAEHIGGEADTQYF.